The present TCR beta chain was sequenced within a study of T cell changes during pregnancy in multiple sclerosis. Germline CDR1 and CDR2: MNHEY and SMNVEV (reference sequence). The CDR3 sequence is 16 residues long. Trimming took off 7 bases at V and 2 bases at J, with 21 bases between the two ends. Repertoires were generated with immunoSEQ multiplex PCR, while TCRdb's copy carries only in-frame clones and drops some. The data contain some 70,000 clones, 90% to 95% of them singletons. The chain links TRBV27 to TRBJ2-7; tentatively, D is TRBD1 (6 bases). This receptor was identified in a female donor with multiple sclerosis, enrolled in a pregnancy study. Sequenced here: CD8+ T cells from peripheral blood mononuclear cells, sampled before pregnancy. In DNA, the CDR3 is TGTGCCAGCACGGACGGACAGTCTAAAGAGACCTACGAGCAGTACTTC. Translation gives CASTDGQSKETYEQYF.